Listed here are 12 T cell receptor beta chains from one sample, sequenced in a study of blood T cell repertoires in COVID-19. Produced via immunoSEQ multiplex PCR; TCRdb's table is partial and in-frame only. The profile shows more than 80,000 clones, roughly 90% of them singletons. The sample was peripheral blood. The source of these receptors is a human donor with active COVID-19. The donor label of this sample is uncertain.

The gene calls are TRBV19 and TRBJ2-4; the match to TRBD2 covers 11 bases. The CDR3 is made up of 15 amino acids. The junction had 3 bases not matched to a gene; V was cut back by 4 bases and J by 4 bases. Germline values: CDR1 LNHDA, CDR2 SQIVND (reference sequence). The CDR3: CASSSPSGGKNIQYF. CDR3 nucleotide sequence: TGTGCCAGTAGTAGCCCTAGCGGGGGGAAAAACATTCAGTACTTC.

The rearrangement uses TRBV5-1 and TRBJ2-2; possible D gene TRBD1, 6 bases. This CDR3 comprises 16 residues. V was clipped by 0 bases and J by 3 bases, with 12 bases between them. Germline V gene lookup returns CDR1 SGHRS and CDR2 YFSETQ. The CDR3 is CASSLGRGEDTGELFF. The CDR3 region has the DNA TGCGCCAGCAGCTTGGGCAGGGGAGAGGACACCGGGGAGCTGTTTTTT. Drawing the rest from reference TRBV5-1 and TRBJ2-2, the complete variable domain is KAGVTQTPRYLIKTRGQQVTLSCSPISGHRSVSWYQQTPGQGLQFLFEYFSETQRNKGNFPGRFSGRQFSNSRSEMNVSTLELGDSALYLCASSLGRGEDTGELFFGEGSRLTVL.

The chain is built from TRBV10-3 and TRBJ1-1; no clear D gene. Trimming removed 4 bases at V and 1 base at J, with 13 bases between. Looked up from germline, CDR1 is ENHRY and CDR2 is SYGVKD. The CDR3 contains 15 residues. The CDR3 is CAISAVGPPNTEAFF. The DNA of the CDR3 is TGTGCCATCAGTGCCGTTGGCCCTCCGAACACTGAAGCTTTCTTT.

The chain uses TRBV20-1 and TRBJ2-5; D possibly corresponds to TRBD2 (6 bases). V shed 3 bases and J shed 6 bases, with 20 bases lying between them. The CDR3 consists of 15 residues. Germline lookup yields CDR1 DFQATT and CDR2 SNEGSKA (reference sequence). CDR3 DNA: TGCAGTGCTAGTCCTCCGAAGGGAGGCCTCCAGACCCAGTACTTC. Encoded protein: CSASPPKGGLQTQYF.

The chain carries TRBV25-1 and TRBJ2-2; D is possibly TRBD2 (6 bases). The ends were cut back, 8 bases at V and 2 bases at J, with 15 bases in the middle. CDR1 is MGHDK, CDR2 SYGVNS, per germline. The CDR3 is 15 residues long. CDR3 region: CASGRTGINTGELFF. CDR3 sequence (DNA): TGTGCCAGCGGGAGGACGGGGATCAACACCGGGGAGCTGTTTTTT. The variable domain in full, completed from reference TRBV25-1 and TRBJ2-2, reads EADIYQTPRYLVIGTGKKITLECSQTMGHDKMYWYQQDPGMELHLIHYSYGVNSTEKGDLSSESTVSRIRTEHFPLTLESARPSHTSQYLCASGRTGINTGELFFGEGSRLTVL.

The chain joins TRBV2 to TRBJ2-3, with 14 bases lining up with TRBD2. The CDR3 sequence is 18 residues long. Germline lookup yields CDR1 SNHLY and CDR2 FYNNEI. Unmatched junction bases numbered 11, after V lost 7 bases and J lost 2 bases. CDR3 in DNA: TGTGCCAGCACAATCGAACCGGGACTAGCGGGGGACACAGATACGCAGTATTTT. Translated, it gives CASTIEPGLAGDTDTQYF.

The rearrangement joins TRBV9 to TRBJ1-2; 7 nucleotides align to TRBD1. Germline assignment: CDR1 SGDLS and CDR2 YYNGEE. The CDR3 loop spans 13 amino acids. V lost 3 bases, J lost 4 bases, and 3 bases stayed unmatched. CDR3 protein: CASSGQGLYGYTF. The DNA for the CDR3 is TGTGCCAGCAGCGGACAGGGCCTCTATGGCTACACCTTC.

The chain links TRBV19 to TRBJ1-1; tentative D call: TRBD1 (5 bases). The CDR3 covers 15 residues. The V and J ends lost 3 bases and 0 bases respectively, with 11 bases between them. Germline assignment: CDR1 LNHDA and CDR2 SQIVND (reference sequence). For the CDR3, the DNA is TGTGCCAGTAGTATCCAGGGAACTATGAACACTGAAGCTTTCTTT. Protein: CASSIQGTMNTEAFF.

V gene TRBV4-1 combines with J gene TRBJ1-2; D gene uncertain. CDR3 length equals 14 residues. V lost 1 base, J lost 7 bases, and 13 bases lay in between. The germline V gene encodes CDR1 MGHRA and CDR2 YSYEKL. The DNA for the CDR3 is TGCGCCAGCAGCCAAGCTTCCACGGCGGGTGGCTACACCTTC. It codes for CASSQASTAGGYTF.

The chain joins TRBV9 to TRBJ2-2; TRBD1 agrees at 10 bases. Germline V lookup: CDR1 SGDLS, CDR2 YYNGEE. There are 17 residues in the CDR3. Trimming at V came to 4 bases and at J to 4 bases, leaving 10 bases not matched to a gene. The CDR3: CASSSQAWTGGTGELFF. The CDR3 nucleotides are TGTGCCAGCAGCTCCCAAGCCTGGACAGGGGGCACCGGGGAGCTGTTTTTT.

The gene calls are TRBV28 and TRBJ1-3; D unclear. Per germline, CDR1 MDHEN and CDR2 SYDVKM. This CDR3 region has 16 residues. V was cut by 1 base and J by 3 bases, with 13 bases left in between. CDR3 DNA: TGTGCCAGCAGTTTATTGGGCCAGTCTTATGGAAACACCATATATTTT. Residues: CASSLLGQSYGNTIYF.

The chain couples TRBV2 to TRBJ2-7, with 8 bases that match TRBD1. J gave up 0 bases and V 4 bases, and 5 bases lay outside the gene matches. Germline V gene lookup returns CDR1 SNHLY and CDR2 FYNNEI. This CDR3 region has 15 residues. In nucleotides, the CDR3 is TGTGCCAGCAGTGTCAGGGGGCTGAGCTCCTACGAGCAGTACTTC. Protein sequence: CASSVRGLSSYEQYF.